This T cell receptor (beta chain) was profiled in a study of CD8+ T cells in alopecia areata. Across the study: Treated patients swallowed 5 to 10 mg of oral tofacitinib twice daily.

Note on this clone: Its antigen is unknown.

It was cDNA, reverse transcribed from extracted RNA, that served as the sequencing template. Repertoires were generated with immunoSEQ multiplex PCR, while TCRdb's copy carries only in-frame clones and drops some. The sample includes about 250,000 clones, roughly two thirds of them seen just once. Researchers gathered lesional scalp punch biopsies and peripheral blood from patients with alopecia areata. Broader study findings: Scalp lesions, especially in alopecia totalis/universalis, had higher clonality than normal scalp.

The CDR3 loop spans 14 amino acids. The V end lost 1 base, the J end lost 3 bases, and 12 bases lay between the germline ends. CDR1 and CDR2 from the germline V gene are GTSNPN and SVGIG (reference sequence). This TCR came from a human donor with alopecia areata. This chain connects TRBV30 to TRBJ1-1; D is uncertain. Sequencing was performed on CD4+ T cells sorted from blood, taken at week 0. The CDR3, as DNA: TGTGCCTGGAGTGCCCATACAGAGGACACTGAAGCTTTCTTT. Translated, it gives CAWSAHTEDTEAFF.